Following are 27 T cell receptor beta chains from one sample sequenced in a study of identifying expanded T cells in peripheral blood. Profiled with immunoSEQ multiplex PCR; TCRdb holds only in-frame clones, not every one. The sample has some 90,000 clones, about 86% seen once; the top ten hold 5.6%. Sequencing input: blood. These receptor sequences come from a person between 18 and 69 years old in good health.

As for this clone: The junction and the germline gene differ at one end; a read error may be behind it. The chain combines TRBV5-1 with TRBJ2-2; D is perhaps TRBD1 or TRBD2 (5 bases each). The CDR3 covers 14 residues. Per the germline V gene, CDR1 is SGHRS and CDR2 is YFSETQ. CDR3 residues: CASSSGWGTGELLF. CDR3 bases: TGCGCCAGCAGCTCCGGGTGGGGCACCGGGGAGCTGTTGTTT.

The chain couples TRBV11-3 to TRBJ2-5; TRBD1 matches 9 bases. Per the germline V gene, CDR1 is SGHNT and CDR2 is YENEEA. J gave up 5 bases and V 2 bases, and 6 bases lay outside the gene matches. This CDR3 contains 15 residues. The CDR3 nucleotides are TGTGCCAGCAGCTTACGGGACAGGGAATTGGAGACCCAGTACTTC. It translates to CASSLRDRELETQYF.

The CDR3 is CAIRPGQGNIQYF. Written as DNA, the CDR3 is TGTGCCATCAGACCCGGACAGGGAAACATTCAGTACTTC. V gene TRBV10-3 combines with J gene TRBJ2-4, with 8 bases fitting TRBD1. V lost 6 bases to trimming and J lost 6 bases; unmatched junction nucleotides: 4. The CDR3 is 13 residues long. Germline values: CDR1 ENHRY, CDR2 SYGVKD.

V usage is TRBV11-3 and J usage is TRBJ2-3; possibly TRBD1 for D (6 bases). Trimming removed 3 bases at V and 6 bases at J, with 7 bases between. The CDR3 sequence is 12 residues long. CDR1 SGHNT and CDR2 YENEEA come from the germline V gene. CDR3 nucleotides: TGTGCCAGCAGCTTCCAGGGGGATACGCAGTATTTT. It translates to CASSFQGDTQYF.

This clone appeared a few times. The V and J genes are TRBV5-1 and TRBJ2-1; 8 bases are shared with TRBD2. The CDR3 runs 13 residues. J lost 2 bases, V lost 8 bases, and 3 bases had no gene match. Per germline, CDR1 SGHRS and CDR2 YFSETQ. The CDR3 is CASTTSAYNEQFF. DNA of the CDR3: TGCGCCAGTACGACTAGCGCCTACAATGAGCAGTTCTTC.

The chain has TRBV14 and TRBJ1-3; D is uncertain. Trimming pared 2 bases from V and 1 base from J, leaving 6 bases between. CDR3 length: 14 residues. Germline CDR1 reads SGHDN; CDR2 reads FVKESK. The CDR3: CASSQYISGNTIYF. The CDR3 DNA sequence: TGTGCCAGCAGCCAATATATTTCTGGAAACACCATATATTTT.

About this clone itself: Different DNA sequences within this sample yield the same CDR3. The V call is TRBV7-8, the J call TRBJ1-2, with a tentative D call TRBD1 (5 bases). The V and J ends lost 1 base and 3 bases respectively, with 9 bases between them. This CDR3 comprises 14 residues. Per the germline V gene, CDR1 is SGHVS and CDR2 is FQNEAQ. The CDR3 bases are TGTGCCAGCAGCTTAGGTCGGGGGGACTATGGCTACACCTTC. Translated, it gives CASSLGRGDYGYTF.

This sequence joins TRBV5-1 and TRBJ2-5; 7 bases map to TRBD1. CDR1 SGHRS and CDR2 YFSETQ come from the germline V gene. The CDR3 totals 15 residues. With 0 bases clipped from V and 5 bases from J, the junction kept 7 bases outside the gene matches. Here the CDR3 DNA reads TGCGCCAGCAGCTTGGGACAGGGTGGTGAGGAGACCCAGTACTTC. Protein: CASSLGQGGEETQYF.

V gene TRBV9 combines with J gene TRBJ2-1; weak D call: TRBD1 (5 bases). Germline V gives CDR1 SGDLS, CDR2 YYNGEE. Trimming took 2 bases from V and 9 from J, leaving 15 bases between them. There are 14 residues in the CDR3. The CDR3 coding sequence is TGTGCCAGCAGCGTGGGGCCAGGGTCCAGTGAGCAGTTCTTC. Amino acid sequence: CASSVGPGSSEQFF.

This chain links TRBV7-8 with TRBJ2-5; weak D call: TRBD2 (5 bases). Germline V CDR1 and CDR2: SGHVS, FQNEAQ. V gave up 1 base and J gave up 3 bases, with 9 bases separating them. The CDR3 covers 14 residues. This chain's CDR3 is CASSLGYGEETQYF. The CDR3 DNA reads TGTGCCAGCAGCTTAGGGTACGGGGAAGAGACCCAGTACTTC. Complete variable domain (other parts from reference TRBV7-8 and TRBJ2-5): GAGVSQSPRYKVAKRGQDVALRCDPISGHVSLFWYQQALGQGPEFLTYFQNEAQLDKSGLPSDRFFAERPEGSVSTLKIQRTQQEDSAVYLCASSLGYGEETQYFGPGTRLLVL.

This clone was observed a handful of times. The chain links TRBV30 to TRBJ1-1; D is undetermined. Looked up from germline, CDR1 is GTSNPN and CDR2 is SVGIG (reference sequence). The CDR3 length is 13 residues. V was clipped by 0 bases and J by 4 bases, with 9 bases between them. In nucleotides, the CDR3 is TGTGCCTGGAGTGTAGGGTTTGGCACTGAAGCTTTCTTT. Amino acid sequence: CAWSVGFGTEAFF. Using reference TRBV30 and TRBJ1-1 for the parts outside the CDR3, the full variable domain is SQTIHQWPATLVQPVGSPLSLECTVEGTSNPNLYWYRQAAGRGLQLLFYSVGIGQISSEVPQNLSASRPQDRQFILSSKKLLLSDSGFYLCAWSVGFGTEAFFGQGTRLTVV.

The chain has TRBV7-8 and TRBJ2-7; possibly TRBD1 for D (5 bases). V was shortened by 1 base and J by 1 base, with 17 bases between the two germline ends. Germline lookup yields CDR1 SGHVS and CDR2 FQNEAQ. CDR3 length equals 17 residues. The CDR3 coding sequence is TGTGCCAGCAGCTTAGAGTTATTACGACAGCCTTCCTACGAGCAGTACTTC. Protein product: CASSLELLRQPSYEQYF.

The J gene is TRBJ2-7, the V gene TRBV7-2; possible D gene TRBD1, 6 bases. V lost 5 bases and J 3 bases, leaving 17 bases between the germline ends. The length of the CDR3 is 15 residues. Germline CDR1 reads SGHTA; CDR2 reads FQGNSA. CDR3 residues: CASSPRQARYYEQYF. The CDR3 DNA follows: TGTGCCAGCAGCCCCCGACAGGCCCGATACTACGAGCAGTACTTC.

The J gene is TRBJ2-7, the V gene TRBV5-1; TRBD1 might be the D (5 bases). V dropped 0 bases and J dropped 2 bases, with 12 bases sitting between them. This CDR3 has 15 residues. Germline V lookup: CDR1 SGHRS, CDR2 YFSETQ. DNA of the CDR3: TGCGCCAGCAGCTTGGCCCTAGGGGCCGCCTACGAGCAGTACTTC. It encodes CASSLALGAAYEQYF.

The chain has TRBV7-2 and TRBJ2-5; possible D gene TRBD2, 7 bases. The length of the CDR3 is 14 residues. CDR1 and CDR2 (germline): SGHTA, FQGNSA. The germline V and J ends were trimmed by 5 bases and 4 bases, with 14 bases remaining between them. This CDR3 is CASSRFGGRETQYF. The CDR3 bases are TGTGCCAGCAGCCGTTTCGGGGGGCGAGAGACCCAGTACTTC. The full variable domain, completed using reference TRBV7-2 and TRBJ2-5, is GAGVSQSPSNKVTEKGKDVELRCDPISGHTALYWYRQSLGQGLEFLIYFQGNSAPDKSGLPSDRFSAERTGGSVSTLTIQRTQQEDSAVYLCASSRFGGRETQYFGPGTRLLVL.

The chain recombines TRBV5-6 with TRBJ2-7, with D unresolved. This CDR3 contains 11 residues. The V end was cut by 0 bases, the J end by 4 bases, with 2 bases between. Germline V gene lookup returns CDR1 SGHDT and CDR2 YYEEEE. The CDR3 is CASSLAYEQYF. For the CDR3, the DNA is TGTGCCAGCAGCTTGGCTTACGAGCAGTACTTC.

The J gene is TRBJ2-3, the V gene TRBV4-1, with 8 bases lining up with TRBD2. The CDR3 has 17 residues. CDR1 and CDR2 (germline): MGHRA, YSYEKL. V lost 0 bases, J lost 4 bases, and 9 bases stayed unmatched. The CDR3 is CASSQEWTGGQPDTQYF. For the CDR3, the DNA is TGCGCCAGCAGCCAAGAGTGGACGGGGGGGCAGCCAGATACGCAGTATTTT.

CDR3 protein: CASSQDWGGHYGYTF. For the CDR3, the DNA is TGTGCCAGCAGCCAAGATTGGGGGGGTCACTATGGCTACACCTTC. V is TRBV4-2 and J is TRBJ1-2; TRBD1 is a possible D gene (5 bases). The V gene's germline CDR1 is LGHNA and CDR2 YNFKEQ. The CDR3 totals 15 residues. The ends were cut back, 0 bases at V and 3 bases at J, with 11 bases in the middle.

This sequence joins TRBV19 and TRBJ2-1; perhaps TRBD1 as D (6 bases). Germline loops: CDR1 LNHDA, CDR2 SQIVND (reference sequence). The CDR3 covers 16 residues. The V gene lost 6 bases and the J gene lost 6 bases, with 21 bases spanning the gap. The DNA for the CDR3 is TGTGCCAGTAGAAATCTGGGACACGAAAGGGGCAATGAGCAGTTCTTC. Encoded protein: CASRNLGHERGNEQFF. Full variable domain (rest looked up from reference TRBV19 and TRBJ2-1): DGGITQSPKYLFRKEGQNVTLSCEQNLNHDAMYWYRQDPGQGLRLIYYSQIVNDFQKGDIAEGYSVSREKKESFPLTVTSAQKNPTAFYLCASRNLGHERGNEQFFGPGTRLTVL.

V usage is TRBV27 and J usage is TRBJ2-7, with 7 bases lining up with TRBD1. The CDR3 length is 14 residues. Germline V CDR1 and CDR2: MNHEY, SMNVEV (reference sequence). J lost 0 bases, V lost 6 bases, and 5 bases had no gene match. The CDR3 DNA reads TGTGCCAGCAGGTTCCGACAGGGCTCCTACGAGCAGTACTTC. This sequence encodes CASRFRQGSYEQYF.

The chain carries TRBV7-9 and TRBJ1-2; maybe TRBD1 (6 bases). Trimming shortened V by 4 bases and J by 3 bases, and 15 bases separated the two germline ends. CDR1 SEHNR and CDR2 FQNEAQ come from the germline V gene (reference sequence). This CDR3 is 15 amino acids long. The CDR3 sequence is CASSWGQQGDYGYTF. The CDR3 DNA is TGTGCCAGCAGCTGGGGGCAACAGGGTGACTATGGCTACACCTTC.

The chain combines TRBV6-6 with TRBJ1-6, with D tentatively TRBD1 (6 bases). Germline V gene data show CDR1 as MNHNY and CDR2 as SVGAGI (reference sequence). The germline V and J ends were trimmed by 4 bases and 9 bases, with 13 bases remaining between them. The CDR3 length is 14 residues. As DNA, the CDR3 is TGTGCCAGCAGTTCCCCAGGGGCGAGTTCACCCCTCCACTTT. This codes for CASSSPGASSPLHF.

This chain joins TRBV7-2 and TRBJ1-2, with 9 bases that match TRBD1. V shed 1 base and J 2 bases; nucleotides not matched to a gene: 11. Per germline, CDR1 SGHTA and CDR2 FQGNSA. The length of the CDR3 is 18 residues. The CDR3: CASSLVVDRGGMNYGYTF. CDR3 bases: TGTGCCAGCAGCTTAGTTGTGGACAGGGGCGGGATGAACTATGGCTACACCTTC.

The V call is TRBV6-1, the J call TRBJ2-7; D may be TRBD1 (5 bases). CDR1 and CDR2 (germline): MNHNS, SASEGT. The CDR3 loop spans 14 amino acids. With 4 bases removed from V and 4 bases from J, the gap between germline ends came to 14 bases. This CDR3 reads CASSVFTGNYEQYF. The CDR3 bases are TGTGCCAGCAGTGTGTTTACAGGAAATTACGAGCAGTACTTC.

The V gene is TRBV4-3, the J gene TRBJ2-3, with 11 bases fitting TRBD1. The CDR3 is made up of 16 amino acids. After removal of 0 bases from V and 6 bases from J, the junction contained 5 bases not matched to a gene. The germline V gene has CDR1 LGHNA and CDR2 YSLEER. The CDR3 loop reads CASSQDDRTGGDTQYF. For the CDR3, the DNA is TGCGCCAGCAGCCAAGATGACAGGACAGGGGGCGATACGCAGTATTTT.

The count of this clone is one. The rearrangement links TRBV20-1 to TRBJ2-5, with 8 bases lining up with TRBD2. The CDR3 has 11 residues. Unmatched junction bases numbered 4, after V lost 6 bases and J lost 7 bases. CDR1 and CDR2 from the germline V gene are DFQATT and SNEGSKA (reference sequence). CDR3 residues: CSAAGGTTQYF. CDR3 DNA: TGCAGTGCGGCGGGGGGTACGACCCAGTACTTC.

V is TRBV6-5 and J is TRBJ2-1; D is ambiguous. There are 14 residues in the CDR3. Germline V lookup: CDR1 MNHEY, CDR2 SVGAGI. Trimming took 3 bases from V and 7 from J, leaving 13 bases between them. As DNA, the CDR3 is TGTGCCAGCAGTTATATCAGTTTCGGGAATGAGCAGTTCTTC. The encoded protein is CASSYISFGNEQFF.